Listed here are 12 T cell receptor beta chains from one sample, sequenced in a study of T-cell memory formation after mild COVID-19. TCRdb passed the 5' RACE reads through MiXCR, listing each CDR3 protein once. The sample records 350,000 to 500,000 distinct CDR3 sequences, roughly a quarter being singletons. The sequenced material came from PBMCs or a T cell subset sorted from them (not recorded which). The receptors come from an adult woman who had mild COVID-19 (a few samples of this study predate the infection). Cell type and time point are not known.

This rearrangement joins TRBV25-1 to TRBJ2-7, with D perhaps TRBD1 or TRBD2 (5 bases each). This CDR3 contains 15 residues. Per germline, CDR1 MGHDK and CDR2 SYGVNS. V was cut by 3 bases and J by 4 bases, with 16 bases left in between. CDR3 nucleotide sequence: TGTGCCAGCAGTGACCCTTCCGGGACGGATTACGAGCAGTACTTC. Its translation is CASSDPSGTDYEQYF.

This clonotype showed up just a few times. The CDR3 region has the DNA TGTGCCAGCAGCTCCGCGGTACAATCGGCAGCGACCCAGTACTTC. Encoded protein: CASSSAVQSAATQYF. V usage is TRBV11-2 and J usage is TRBJ2-5; D gene uncertain. There are 15 residues in the CDR3. Trimming cost V 4 bases and J 7 bases, with 19 bases left between them. The germline V gene has CDR1 SGHAT and CDR2 FQNNGV.

The chain has TRBV5-6 and TRBJ1-1; D is ambiguous. Trimming shortened V by 4 bases and J by 0 bases, and 13 bases separated the two germline ends. The CDR3 is 15 residues long. The germline gives CDR1 SGHDT, CDR2 YYEEEE. The CDR3 here is CASSHWIRLNTEAFF. The CDR3 coding sequence is TGTGCCAGCAGCCACTGGATTAGACTGAACACTGAAGCTTTCTTT.

A few counts support this clonotype. This chain joins TRBV29-1 and TRBJ2-7; a weak D match, TRBD2 (5 bases). Germline assignment: CDR1 SQVTM and CDR2 ANQGSEA. Trimming left V 0 bases short and J 6 bases short, with 9 bases between. The CDR3 contains 12 residues. In DNA, the CDR3 is TGCAGCGTTGAAGAAAGCGGTCTCGAGCAGTACTTC. Encoded protein: CSVEESGLEQYF.

The sample holds a few counts of this clonotype. This rearrangement joins TRBV4-2 to TRBJ1-1, with D possibly matching TRBD1 (6 bases). Germline CDR1 is LGHNA and CDR2 is YNFKEQ. There are 13 residues in the CDR3. Trimming pared 4 bases from V and 5 bases from J, leaving 11 bases between. CDR3 sequence (DNA): TGTGCCAGCAGCCGGGGGCAGGGGACTGAAGCTTTCTTT. Translated, it gives CASSRGQGTEAFF.

This rearrangement joins TRBV6-6 to TRBJ2-3; no clear D gene. V lost 0 bases and J lost 0, with 7 bases in between. Germline V CDR1 and CDR2: MNHNY, SVGAGI (reference sequence). The CDR3 extends over 15 amino acids. The CDR3 loop reads CASSYSTSSTDTQYF. The DNA of the CDR3 is TGTGCCAGCAGTTACTCCACATCTAGCACAGATACGCAGTATTTT.

This clonotype was counted at least ten times. J is TRBJ2-1 and V is TRBV3-1, with no clear D. Trimming removed 1 base from V and 9 bases from J, with 7 bases in between. Germline V gene lookup returns CDR1 LGHDT and CDR2 YNNKEL (reference sequence). CDR3 length: 12 residues. The CDR3 here is CASSQGRREQFF. DNA for the CDR3: TGTGCCAGCAGCCAAGGGCGTCGTGAGCAGTTCTTC.

This clonotype was observed a handful of times. V is TRBV5-1 and J is TRBJ2-7; the match to TRBD2 covers 11 bases. Trimming removed 1 base from V and 4 bases from J; junction bases left unmatched: 19. Germline CDR1 SGHRS, CDR2 YFSETQ. The CDR3 contains 20 residues. The CDR3 DNA follows: TGCGCCAGCAGCTTGCCGCGACAGGGCAATCCGGGACTAGCGGATTACGAGCAGTACTTC. Protein product: CASSLPRQGNPGLADYEQYF.

V gene TRBV2 combines with J gene TRBJ1-1; D unresolved. The CDR3 covers 11 residues. Germline lookup yields CDR1 SNHLY and CDR2 FYNNEI. Trimming left V 4 bases short and J 8 bases short, with 8 bases between. CDR3 nucleotide sequence: TGTGCCAGCAGTGCCTCAGCGGAAGCTTTCTTT. This gives the protein CASSASAEAFF.

The rearrangement uses TRBV7-9 and TRBJ2-1; possibly TRBD2 for D (7 bases). This CDR3 is built from 19 residues. Germline CDR1 reads SEHNR; CDR2 reads FQNEAQ (reference sequence). The ends were cut back, 5 bases at V and 6 bases at J, with 29 bases in the middle. The CDR3 DNA follows: TGTGCCAGCAGCCCAGGGGTTTTGCGGGAGTCGGTTTTGGGCAATGAGCAGTTCTTC. This translates into CASSPGVLRESVLGNEQFF.

V gene TRBV20-1 combines with J gene TRBJ2-1; D remains unclear. The CDR3 loop spans 14 amino acids. Trimming took 0 bases from V and 2 from J, leaving 8 bases between them. The germline gives CDR1 DFQATT, CDR2 SNEGSKA (reference sequence). CDR3 DNA sequence: TGCAGTGCTAGAGAGACAAAACCCTACAATGAGCAGTTCTTC. It encodes CSARETKPYNEQFF.

This rearrangement joins TRBV7-9 to TRBJ2-1, with 8 positions matching TRBD1. Trimming took 5 bases from V and 1 from J; bases not matched to a gene: 7. CDR1 is SEHNR, CDR2 FQNEAQ, per germline (reference sequence). This CDR3 region has 16 residues. The CDR3 protein is CASSRVQGVSYNEQFF. In DNA, the CDR3 is TGTGCCAGCAGCCGAGTACAGGGGGTTTCCTACAATGAGCAGTTCTTC. The whole variable domain, remainder taken from reference TRBV7-9 and TRBJ2-1, is DTGVSQNPRHKITKRGQNVTFRCDPISEHNRLYWYRQTLGQGPEFLTYFQNEAQLEKSRLLSDRFSAERPKGSFSTLEIQRTEQGDSAMYLCASSRVQGVSYNEQFFGPGTRLTVL.